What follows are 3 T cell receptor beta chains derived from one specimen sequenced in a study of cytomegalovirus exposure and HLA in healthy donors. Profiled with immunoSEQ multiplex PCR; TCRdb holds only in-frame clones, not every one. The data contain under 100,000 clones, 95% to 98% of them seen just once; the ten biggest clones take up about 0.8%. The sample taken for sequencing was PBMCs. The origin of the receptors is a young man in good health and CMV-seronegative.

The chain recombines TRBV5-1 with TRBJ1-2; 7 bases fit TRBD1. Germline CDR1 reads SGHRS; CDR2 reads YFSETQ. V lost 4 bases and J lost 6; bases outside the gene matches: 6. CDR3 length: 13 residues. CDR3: CASSAPGQHGYTF. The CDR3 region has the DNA TGCGCCAGCAGCGCCCCGGGACAGCATGGCTACACCTTC. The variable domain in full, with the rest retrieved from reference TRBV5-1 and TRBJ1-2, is KAGVTQTPRYLIKTRGQQVTLSCSPISGHRSVSWYQQTPGQGLQFLFEYFSETQRNKGNFPGRFSGRQFSNSRSEMNVSTLELGDSALYLCASSAPGQHGYTFGSGTRLTVV.

CDR3 nucleotides: TGCGCCAGCAGCGTCAGCTCCTACGAGCAGTACTTC. It encodes CASSVSSYEQYF. The V and J genes are TRBV5-1 and TRBJ2-7; no definite D call. The CDR3 runs to 12 residues. V lost 4 bases to trimming and J lost 0 bases, with 5 bases between them. Germline CDR1 and CDR2: SGHRS and YFSETQ.

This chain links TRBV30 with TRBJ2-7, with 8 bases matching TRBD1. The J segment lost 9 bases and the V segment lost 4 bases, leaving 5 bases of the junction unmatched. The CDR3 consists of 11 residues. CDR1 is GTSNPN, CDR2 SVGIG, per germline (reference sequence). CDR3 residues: CAWKGQGTQYF. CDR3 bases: TGTGCCTGGAAAGGACAGGGCACGCAGTACTTC.